Below, one T cell receptor (beta chain) is given with its context. Its specificity is not known. Using a J-beta primer mix together with a sample-barcoded 5' primer, a second PCR was run for about 7 to 12 cycles. Each cDNA molecule carried a tag from a template-switch adaptor that contained 12 random nucleotides. MiXCR was run by TCRdb on the 5' RACE reads, yielding one entry per CDR3 protein. The sample has about 940,000 distinct CDR3 sequences, about 44% seen once; the top ten hold roughly 13%. These data are taken from a study of blood T cells in healthy people across ages. Regarding the study as a whole: Roughly linear age-related decline in beta diversity appeared, significant by age about 40. The CMV status of each donor remained undetermined, and this could have confounded shifts in expanded clonotypes.

The germline gives CDR1 MGHRA, CDR2 YSYEKL. The CDR3 spans 15 residues. V lost 4 bases and J lost 2, with 14 bases in between. The clonotype comes from a young man in good health. V usage is TRBV4-1 and J usage is TRBJ1-2; a possible D gene is TRBD1 (5 bases). What was sequenced was blood. The CDR3 spells CASSPDGQNNYGYTF. The CDR3 DNA sequence: TGCGCCAGCAGCCCCGACGGACAAAACAACTATGGCTACACCTTC.